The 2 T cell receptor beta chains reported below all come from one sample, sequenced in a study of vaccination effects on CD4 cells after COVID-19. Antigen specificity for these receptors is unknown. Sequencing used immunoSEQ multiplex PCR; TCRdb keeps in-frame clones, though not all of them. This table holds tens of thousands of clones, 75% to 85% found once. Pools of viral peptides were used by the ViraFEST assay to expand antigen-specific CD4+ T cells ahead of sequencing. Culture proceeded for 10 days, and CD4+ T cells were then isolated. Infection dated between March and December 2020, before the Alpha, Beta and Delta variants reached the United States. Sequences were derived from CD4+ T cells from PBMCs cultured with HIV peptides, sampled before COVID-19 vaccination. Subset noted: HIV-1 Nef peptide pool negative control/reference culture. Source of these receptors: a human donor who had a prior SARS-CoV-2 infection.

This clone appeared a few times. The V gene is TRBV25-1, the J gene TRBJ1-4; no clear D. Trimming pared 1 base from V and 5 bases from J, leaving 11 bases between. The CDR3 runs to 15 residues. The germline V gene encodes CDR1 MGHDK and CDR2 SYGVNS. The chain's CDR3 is CASSEWSASNEKLFF. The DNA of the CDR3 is TGTGCCAGCAGTGAATGGTCCGCCTCCAATGAAAAACTGTTTTTT.

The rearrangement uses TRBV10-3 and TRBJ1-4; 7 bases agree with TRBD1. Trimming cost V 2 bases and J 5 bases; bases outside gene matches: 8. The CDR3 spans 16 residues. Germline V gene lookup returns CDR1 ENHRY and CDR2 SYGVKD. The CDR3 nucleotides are TGTGCCATCAGTGAGACAGACAGGGTGGAAAATGAAAAACTGTTTTTT. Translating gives CAISETDRVENEKLFF.